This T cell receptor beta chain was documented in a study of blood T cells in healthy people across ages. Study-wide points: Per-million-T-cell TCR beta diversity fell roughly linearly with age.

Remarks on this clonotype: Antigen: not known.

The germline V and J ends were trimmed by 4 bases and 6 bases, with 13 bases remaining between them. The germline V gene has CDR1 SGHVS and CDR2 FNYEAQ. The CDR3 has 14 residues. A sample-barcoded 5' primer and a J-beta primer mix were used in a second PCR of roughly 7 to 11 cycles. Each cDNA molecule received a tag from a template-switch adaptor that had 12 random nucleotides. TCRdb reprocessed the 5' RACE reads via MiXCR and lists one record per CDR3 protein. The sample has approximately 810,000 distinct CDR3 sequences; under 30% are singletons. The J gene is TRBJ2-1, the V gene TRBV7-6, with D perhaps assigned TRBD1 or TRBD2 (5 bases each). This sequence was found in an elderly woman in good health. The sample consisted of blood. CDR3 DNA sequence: TGTGCCAGCAGCTCGGGACCCACCGCCAATGAGCAGTTCTTC. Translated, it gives CASSSGPTANEQFF.